This entry concerns a single T cell receptor beta chain. These data belong to a study of neoadjuvant anti-PD-1 for oral cavity cancer. The V gene lost 5 bases and the J gene lost 2 bases, with 9 bases spanning the gap. The CDR3 spans 13 residues. Germline V gives CDR1 ENHRY, CDR2 SYGVKD. PBMC libraries mostly used about 450 ng of input genomic DNA, with six replicates per sample. The protocol was immunoSEQ multiplex PCR, while the TCRdb copy is restricted to in-frame clones and leaves out a portion. The repertoire consists of fewer than 20,000 clones, with approximately 68% occurring once and the leading ten covering around 2.7%.

The input for sequencing was PBMCs, taken before nivolumab (anti-PD-1) treatment. The sequence was obtained from a person between 40 and 80 years old with oral cavity squamous cell carcinoma. V gene TRBV10-3 combines with J gene TRBJ1-2; possibly TRBD1 for D (5 bases). CDR3 sequence reads: CAISSGRNYGYTF. Written as DNA, the CDR3 is TGTGCCATCAGTTCAGGGCGCAACTATGGCTACACCTTC.